This T cell receptor (beta chain) is drawn from a study of shared clonotypes between healthy human individuals. The investigators split CD4+ cells into a CD45RA+ naive subset and a CD45RA-negative memory subset. Clones were sequenced by immunoSEQ multiplex PCR, and TCRdb holds only the in-frame ones, with some missing. The sample shows 2.3 million or so clones, more than 80% of them seen only once. Overall study findings and caveats: Memory subsets generally showed lower estimated richness than naive subsets.

As for this clone: Its matching antigen is unknown.

Trimming at V came to 6 bases and at J to 1 base, leaving 2 bases not matched to a gene. Looked up from germline, CDR1 is SNHLY and CDR2 is FYNNEI. The length of the CDR3 is 15 residues. The V and J genes are TRBV2 and TRBJ2-4; 11 bases match TRBD2. This clonotype originated in a man between 18 and 29 years old in good health. Some clones in this sample may be carry-over from other donors' samples. The sequenced sample was naive CD4+ T cells from PBMCs. Regarding subset: CD45RA+ positively selected. CDR3 in amino acids: CASRLAGAAKNIQYF. DNA for the CDR3: TGTGCCAGCAGACTAGCGGGAGCGGCCAAAAACATTCAGTACTTC.